This T cell receptor (beta chain) was captured in a study of vaccination and CD4 T cells after COVID-19. This clonotype was counted between two and nine times. Its antigen is still unknown. As to treatment: approximately nine-day PBMC culture with coronavirus spike peptide pools or control peptides (ViraFEST assay). Half the medium was exchanged for fresh IL-2 medium on days 3 and 7. The study sequenced cultured CD4+ T cell DNA using the Oncomine TCR Beta short-read assay. After culture, CD4+ T cells served as the source for genomic DNA extraction. MiXCR, applied by TCRdb to the PCR reads, yields one record per CDR3 protein. The data show about 12,000 distinct CDR3 sequences, around half seen once. This CDR3 spans 13 amino acids. Deletions cut 0 bases from V and 8 bases from J, with 10 bases between. CDR1 is SGHTA and CDR2 is FQGNSA in the germline V gene.

The specimen comprised cultured CD4+ T cells from blood, sampled after SARS-CoV-2 vaccination. The origin of this receptor is a human donor with COVID-19. The chain employs TRBV7-2 and TRBJ1-2, with D possibly TRBD1 on 5 matching bases. The chain's CDR3 is CASSLAQERGYTF. CDR3 coding DNA: TGTGCCAGCAGCTTAGCACAGGAGCGGGGCTACACCTTC.